This T cell receptor (beta chain) was sequenced for a study of shared clonotypes between healthy human individuals. Points from the study as a whole: How much donors shared clonotypes was expected to be affected by sequencing depth.

The CDR3 loop spans 14 amino acids. Germline CDR1 SGHAT, CDR2 FQNNGV. V shed 6 bases and J shed 11 bases, with 22 bases lying between them. This clone was counted between two and nine times. The antigen is undetermined. The assay was immunoSEQ multiplex PCR, and TCRdb's table has in-frame clones only and misses some. Seen here are about 470,000 clones, around 75% observed once, and the top ten hold around 14%. The chain recombines TRBV11-2 with TRBJ2-5, with D perhaps matching TRBD2 (6 bases). The TCR originated in a middle-aged woman in good health. Some clones in this sample may be carry-over from other donors' samples. What was sequenced was PBMCs. CDR3 bases: TGTGCCAGCAGTCACGGACTACGTGGTGAGGAGCAGTACTTC. Protein product: CASSHGLRGEEQYF.